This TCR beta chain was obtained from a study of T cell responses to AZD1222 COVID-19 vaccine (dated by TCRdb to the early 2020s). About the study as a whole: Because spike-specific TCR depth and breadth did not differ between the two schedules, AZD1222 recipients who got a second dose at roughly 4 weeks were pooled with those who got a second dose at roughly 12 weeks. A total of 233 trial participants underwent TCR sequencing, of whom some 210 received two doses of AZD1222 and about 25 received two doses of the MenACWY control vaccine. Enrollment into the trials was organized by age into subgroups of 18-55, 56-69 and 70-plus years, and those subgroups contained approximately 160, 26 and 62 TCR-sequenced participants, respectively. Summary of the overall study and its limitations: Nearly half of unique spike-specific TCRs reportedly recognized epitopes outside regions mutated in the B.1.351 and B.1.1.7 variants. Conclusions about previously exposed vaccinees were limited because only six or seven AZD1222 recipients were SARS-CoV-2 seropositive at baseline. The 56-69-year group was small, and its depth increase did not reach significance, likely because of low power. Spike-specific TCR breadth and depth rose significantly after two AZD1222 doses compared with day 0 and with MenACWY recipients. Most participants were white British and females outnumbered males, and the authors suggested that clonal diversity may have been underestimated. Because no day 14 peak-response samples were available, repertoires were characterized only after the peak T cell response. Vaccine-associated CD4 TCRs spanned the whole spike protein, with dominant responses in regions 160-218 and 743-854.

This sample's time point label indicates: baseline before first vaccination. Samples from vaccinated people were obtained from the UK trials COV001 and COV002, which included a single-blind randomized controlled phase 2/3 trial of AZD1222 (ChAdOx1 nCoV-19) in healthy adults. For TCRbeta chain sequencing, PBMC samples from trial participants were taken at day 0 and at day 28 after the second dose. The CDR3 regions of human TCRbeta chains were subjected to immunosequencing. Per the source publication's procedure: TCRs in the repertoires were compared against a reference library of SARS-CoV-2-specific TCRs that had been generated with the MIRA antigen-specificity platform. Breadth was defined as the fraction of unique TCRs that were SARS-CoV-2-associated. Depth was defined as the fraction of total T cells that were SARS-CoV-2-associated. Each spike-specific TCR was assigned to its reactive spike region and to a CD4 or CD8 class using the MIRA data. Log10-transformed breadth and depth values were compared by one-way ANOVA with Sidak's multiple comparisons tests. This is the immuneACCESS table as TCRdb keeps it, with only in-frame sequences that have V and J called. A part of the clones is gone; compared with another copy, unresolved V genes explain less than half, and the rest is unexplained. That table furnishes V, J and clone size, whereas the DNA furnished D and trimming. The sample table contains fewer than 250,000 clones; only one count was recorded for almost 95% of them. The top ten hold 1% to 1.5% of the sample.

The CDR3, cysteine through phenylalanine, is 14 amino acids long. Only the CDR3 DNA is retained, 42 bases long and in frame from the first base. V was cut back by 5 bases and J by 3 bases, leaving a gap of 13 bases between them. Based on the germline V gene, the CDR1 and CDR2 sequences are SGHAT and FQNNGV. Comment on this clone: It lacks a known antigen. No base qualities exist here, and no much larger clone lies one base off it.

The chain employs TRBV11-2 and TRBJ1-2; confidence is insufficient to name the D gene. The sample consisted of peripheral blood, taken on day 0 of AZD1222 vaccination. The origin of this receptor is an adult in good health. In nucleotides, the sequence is TGTGCCAGCAGCCCCATACCCGGGGACTATGGCTACACCTTC. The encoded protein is CASSPIPGDYGYTF.